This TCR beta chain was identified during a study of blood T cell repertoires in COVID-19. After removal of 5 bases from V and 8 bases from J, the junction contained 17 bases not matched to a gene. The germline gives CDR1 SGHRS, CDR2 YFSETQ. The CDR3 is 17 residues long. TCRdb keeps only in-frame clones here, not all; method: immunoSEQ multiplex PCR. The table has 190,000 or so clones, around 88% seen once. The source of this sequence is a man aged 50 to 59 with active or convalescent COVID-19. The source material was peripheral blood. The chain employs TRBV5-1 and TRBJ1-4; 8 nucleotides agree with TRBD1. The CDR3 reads CASSPTGATGRGEKLFF. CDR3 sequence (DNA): TGCGCCAGCAGTCCGACAGGGGCGACGGGGAGGGGCGAAAAACTGTTTTTT. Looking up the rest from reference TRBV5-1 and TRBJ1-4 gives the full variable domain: KAGVTQTPRYLIKTRGQQVTLSCSPISGHRSVSWYQQTPGQGLQFLFEYFSETQRNKGNFPGRFSGRQFSNSRSEMNVSTLELGDSALYLCASSPTGATGRGEKLFFGSGTQLSVL.